Listed below are T cell receptor beta chains from one sample, sequenced in a study of tumor-infiltrating lymphocytes in primary liver carcinoma. TCRdb itself ran the multiplex PCR reads through MiXCR, one entry per CDR3 protein. The table includes some 20,000 distinct CDR3 sequences, roughly 80% detected once. The material sequenced was liver tumor tissue from sampling region 4. These TCRs come from a woman aged 30 to 39 with primary liver carcinoma and hepatitis B virus infection. CDR3s include the opening cysteine and the closing phenylalanine or tryptophan. Fields, in order: CDR3 length, D gene, J gene, clone size, V gene, CDR3 protein, CDR3 DNA. The D gene is left open where the match is weak. The size field is filled for only some rows; it gives once, few, many or a size class.

10,-,TRBJ1-4,large,TRBV4-1,CASGYEKLFF,TGCGCCAGTGGCTATGAAAAACTGTTTTTT
13,TRBD1,TRBJ2-1,-,TRBV7-9,CASSLNRGDEQFF,TGTGCCAGCAGCTTGAACAGGGGGGATGAACAGTTCTTC
15,-,TRBJ2-5,-,TRBV12-3/TRBV12-4,CVSSTYSGSEETQYF,TGCGTCAGCAGCACCTACTCCGGGAGCGAAGAGACTCAGTACTTC
13,-,TRBJ2-7,once,TRBV12-3/TRBV12-4,CASNPTIGYEQYF,TGTGCCAGCAACCCTACCATAGGGTACGAGCAGTATTTC
12,-,TRBJ2-1,-,TRBV28,CVSIVTGNEQFF,TGTGTCAGCATTGTTACAGGGAATGAGCAGTTCTTC
14,-,TRBJ1-6,-,TRBV5-5,CAGSLDVSNSPLRF,TGTGCCGGCAGCTTGGACGTCAGTAATTCACCTCTCCGCTTT
14,-,TRBJ2-3,-,TRBV29-1,CSPRSESVADTEYF,TGCAGCCCCCGCTCAGAAAGCGTTGCAGATACAGAGTATTTC
12,-,TRBJ2-7,medium-sized,TRBV10-3,CAISETDYEQYF,TGTGCCATCAGTGAAACGGACTACGAGCAGTACTTC
14,-,TRBJ1-1,-,TRBV14,CASSPPWMNTEAFF,TGTGCCAGCAGCCCCCCTTGGATGAACACTGAAGCTTTCTTT
15,-,TRBJ2-2,once,TRBV6-5,CASSPQTGFTRELFF,TGTGCCAGCAGTCCGCAGACCGGGTTCACCAGGGAGCTGTTTTTT
17,-,TRBJ2-1,-,TRBV11-3,CTGSLDLAGSSYNEQFF,TGTACCGGCAGCCTAGATCTGGCAGGGAGCTCCTACAATGAGCAGTTCTTC
16,-,TRBJ2-2,-,TRBV25-1,CALHGASSPYNGELFF,TGTGCCCTTCATGGTGCTTCGTCGCCTTACAACGGGGAACTGTTTTTT
14,-,TRBJ1-1,many,TRBV29-1,CSVRRGGEDTEAFF,TGCAGCGTCCGACGGGGAGGGGAAGACACTGAAGCTTTCTTT
15,-,TRBJ2-7,-,TRBV5-1,CASSPSGWHTYKQYF,TGCGCCAGCAGCCCCTCTGGGTGGCACACCTACAAGCAGTACTTC
15,TRBD1,TRBJ2-7,medium-sized,TRBV6-5,CASSYHRQGGYEQYF,TGTGCCAGCAGTTACCATCGACAGGGGGGTTACGAGCAGTACTTC
14,TRBD1,TRBJ1-2,-,TRBV11-1,CASSTQTGNYGYTF,TGTGCCAGCAGCACTCAGACAGGGAACTATGGCTACACCTTC
17,-,TRBJ2-3,-,TRBV6-6,CASSYSLGSGSTDTQYF,TGTGCCAGCAGTTACTCTCTTGGCAGCGGGTCTACAGATACGCAGTATTTT
13,-,TRBJ2-3,-,TRBV11-3,CASNKESTATRYF,TGTGCCAGCAATAAAGAATCCACAGCTACGCGGTATTTT
18,TRBD1,TRBJ2-6,-,TRBV6-5,CASMTYRGRVSWANVLAF,TGTGCCAGCATGACATACAGGGGGCGCGTCTCTTGGGCCAACGTCCTGGCTTTC
16,-,TRBJ2-2,-,TRBV11-2,CTSSSQGTPDTGELFF,TGTACCAGCAGTTCACAGGGGACTCCAGACACCGGGGAGCTGTTTTTT
15,-,TRBJ1-6,-,TRBV9,CANSAGSYINSPLHF,TGTGCCAACAGCGCCGGGTCGTACATAAATTCACCCCTCCACTTT
13,-,TRBJ2-7,-,TRBV19,CASSKGQTYEQYF,TGTGCCAGTAGTAAGGGCCAGACCTACGAGCAGTACTTC
14,-,TRBJ1-1,-,TRBV5-8,CASGGGGRCTEAFF,TGTGCCAGCGGAGGAGGAGGTCGCTGCACTGAAGCTTTCTTT
18,-,TRBJ1-2,-,TRBV6-1,CASSERFLVLRSNYGYIF,TGTGCCAGCAGTGAACGGTTCCTGGTCCTTAGATCTAACTATGGGTACATCTTT
15,TRBD2,TRBJ2-7,few,TRBV4-3,CDSSQGTSGSWERYF,TGCGACAGCAGCCAAGGGACTAGCGGGAGTTGGGAGCGGTACTTC
21,-,TRBJ2-4,-,TRBV11-2,CASNHAGTFTGTNGRQNIQYF,TGTGCCAGCAACCATGCCGGGACATTTACCGGGACCAACGGGAGACAAAACATTCAGTACTTC
16,-,TRBJ2-1,-,TRBV4-3,CASSQDLGYAYNKQFF,TGCGCCAGCAGCCAAGATTTGGGCTACGCCTACAATAAGCAGTTCTTC
17,-,TRBJ2-1,few,TRBV20-1,CSARGGIWCSRNNEQFF,TGCAGTGCTAGAGGGGGGATTTGGTGCTCAAGGAACAATGAGCAGTTCTTC